This T cell receptor (delta chain) was identified in a study of gamma-delta T cells after stem cell transplantation. Losses at the gene ends were 2 bases for V and 0 bases for J; bases not matched to a gene: 23. Germline CDR1 and CDR2: GEAIGNYY and EKD. The CDR3 runs to 22 residues. TCRdb re-called clones from the RT-PCR reads using CATT. This table has some 10,000 delta-chain clones, 1% to 1.5% appearing once. This clone is classed as medium-sized. The receptor's source is a human donor. It is not recorded whose cells these are; they may come from a transplant donor. The chain is built from TRDV2 and TRDJ1; 10 nucleotides line up with TRDD3. Sequenced sample: gamma-delta T cells. CDR3 coding DNA: TGTGCCTGTGACAGGGTTAGTACTGGGGGATCCCCGGATTCGATGTACACCGATAAACTCATCTTT. It codes for CACDRVSTGGSPDSMYTDKLIF.